A single sample is the source of the 17 T cell receptor beta chains below, sequenced in a study of T cell responses to AZD1222 COVID-19 vaccine. Repertoires were generated with immunoSEQ multiplex PCR, while TCRdb's copy carries only in-frame clones and drops some. This table has 120,000 or so clones, 89% appearing once. The specimen comprised peripheral blood, sampled on day 0 of AZD1222 vaccination. These receptors originate from an adult in good health.

The chain couples TRBV24-1 to TRBJ1-2; perhaps TRBD1 as D (6 bases). Germline CDR1 reads KGHDR; CDR2 reads SFDVKD. Trimming removed 5 bases at V and 8 bases at J, with 8 bases between. CDR3 size: 11 residues. CDR3 nucleotide sequence: TGTGCCACCAGTGTCGGGGGCGGCTACACCTTC. Amino acid sequence: CATSVGGGYTF.

This sequence joins TRBV9 and TRBJ2-3; tentative D call: TRBD2 (6 bases). CDR1 is SGDLS, CDR2 YYNGEE, per germline. This CDR3 is 10 amino acids long. The CDR3 reads CGLAEDTQYF. CDR3 coding DNA: TGTGGGTTAGCGGAAGATACGCAGTATTTT.

V gene TRBV7-8 combines with J gene TRBJ2-1, with 15 bases aligning to TRBD2. J lost 9 bases, V lost 7 bases, and 10 bases had no gene match. Germline V gene sequence: CDR1 SGHVS, CDR2 FQNEAQ. The CDR3 has 16 amino acids. CDR3 bases: TGTGCCAGCAACCGAGAATTGGGACTAGCGGGAGGTGAGCAGTTCTTC. It yields the protein CASNRELGLAGGEQFF. Based on the CDR3 plus reference TRBV7-8 and TRBJ2-1, the full variable domain is GAGVSQSPRYKVAKRGQDVALRCDPISGHVSLFWYQQALGQGPEFLTYFQNEAQLDKSGLPSDRFFAERPEGSVSTLKIQRTQQEDSAVYLCASNRELGLAGGEQFFGPGTRLTVL.

The rearrangement joins TRBV29-1 to TRBJ2-5, with 8 bases identical to TRBD1. The CDR3 is 14 amino acids. With 3 bases clipped from V and 2 bases from J, the junction kept 5 bases outside the gene matches. CDR1 is SQVTM and CDR2 is ANQGSEA in the germline V gene. Written as DNA, the CDR3 is TGCAGCGTTGAGGGACAGGTTATTCAAGAGACCCAGTACTTC. Translation gives CSVEGQVIQETQYF.

This clone occurred a few times. The chain uses TRBV6-4 and TRBJ1-1; 7 positions agree with TRBD1. V lost 3 bases, J lost 3 bases, and 7 bases stayed unmatched. Germline CDR1 MRHNA, CDR2 SNTAGT. The CDR3 contains 15 residues. CDR3 amino acids: CASSERGRGDTEAFF. In nucleotides, the CDR3 is TGTGCCAGCAGTGAGAGGGGGCGAGGGGACACTGAAGCTTTCTTT.

The chain is built from TRBV6-1 and TRBJ2-3, with D unresolved. V shed 1 base and J shed 6 bases, with 32 bases lying between them. The CDR3 length is 21 residues. Per the germline V gene, CDR1 is MNHNS and CDR2 is SASEGT. The CDR3 region is CASSEEAPGRSTKRHADTQYF. DNA for the CDR3: TGTGCCAGCAGTGAAGAGGCACCTGGCAGGTCCACGAAGAGACATGCGGATACGCAGTATTTT.

This chain uses TRBV6-5 with TRBJ1-1, with 7 bases identical to TRBD1. The CDR3 extends over 14 amino acids. The V segment lost 4 bases and the J segment 7 bases; nucleotides outside the gene matches: 9. Per germline, CDR1 MNHEY and CDR2 SVGAGI. CDR3 residues: CASSFTQGRSEAFF. DNA for the CDR3: TGTGCCAGCAGTTTCACACAGGGGCGAAGTGAAGCTTTCTTT.

V usage is TRBV7-6 and J usage is TRBJ2-7, with 7 bases that match TRBD2. Germline values: CDR1 SGHVS, CDR2 FNYEAQ. This CDR3 region has 16 residues. J gave up 4 bases and V 1 base, and 10 bases lay outside the gene matches. CDR3 nucleotide sequence: TGTGCCAGCAGCTTAGAACCGAGGGAGGGGACGTACGAGCAGTACTTC. Its protein product is CASSLEPREGTYEQYF.

V gene TRBV11-2 combines with J gene TRBJ2-1, with D uncertain. Deletions cut 5 bases from V and 8 bases from J, with 13 bases between. This CDR3 is 13 amino acids long. Germline values: CDR1 SGHAT, CDR2 FQNNGV. Written as DNA, the CDR3 is TGTGCCAGCAGCCTCCCAGGAAGGGATGAGCAGTTCTTC. Protein: CASSLPGRDEQFF. The variable domain in full, with the rest retrieved from reference TRBV11-2 and TRBJ2-1, is EAGVAQSPRYKIIEKRQSVAFWCNPISGHATLYWYQQILGQGPKLLIQFQNNGVVDDSQLPKDRFSAERLKGVDSTLKIQPAKLEDSAVYLCASSLPGRDEQFFGPGTRLTVL.

This sequence joins TRBV28 and TRBJ1-6; no firm D call. The V gene's germline CDR1 is MDHEN and CDR2 SYDVKM. Trimming shortened V by 11 bases and J by 0 bases, and 20 bases separated the two germline ends. The CDR3 length is 17 residues. CDR3 coding DNA: TGTGCCTCTTACCCTTATCGGGAGAGCTCCTATAATTCACCCCTCCACTTT. Protein sequence: CASYPYRESSYNSPLHF. The entire variable domain, with the rest obtained from reference TRBV28 and TRBJ1-6, is as follows: DVKVTQSSRYLVKRTGEKVFLECVQDMDHENMFWYRQDPGLGLRLIYFSYDVKMKEKGDIPEGYSVSREKKERFSLILESASTNQTSMYLCASYPYRESSYNSPLHFGNGTRLTVT.

The V call is TRBV19, the J call TRBJ1-2, with D possibly matching TRBD1 (6 bases). This CDR3 contains 14 residues. Trimming removed 3 bases at V and 7 bases at J, with 15 bases between. Germline values: CDR1 LNHDA, CDR2 SQIVND (reference sequence). In nucleotides, the CDR3 is TGTGCCAGTAGTATGGGCAGGGGAAGGTTTGGCTACACCTTC. It encodes CASSMGRGRFGYTF.

V gene TRBV18 combines with J gene TRBJ1-2; TRBD1 might be the D (5 bases). V gave up 1 base and J gave up 8 bases, with 23 bases separating them. This CDR3 is 17 amino acids long. CDR1 is KGHSH and CDR2 is LQKENI in the germline V gene. The CDR3 region is CASSPHRDFGGVFGYTF. CDR3 nucleotide sequence: TGTGCCAGCTCACCACACCGGGACTTTGGGGGGGTATTCGGCTACACCTTC.

The gene calls are TRBV28 and TRBJ2-7; D uncertain. V lost 5 bases and J lost 0, with 11 bases in between. The CDR3 loop spans 14 amino acids. CDR1 and CDR2 from the germline V gene are MDHEN and SYDVKM. DNA for the CDR3: TGTGCCAGCAGTCGGCAGGCCCACTCCTACGAGCAGTACTTC. This gives the protein CASSRQAHSYEQYF.

As to this clone: Relative to the germline gene, one junction end is altered; a read error may explain this. This chain joins TRBV18 and TRBJ1-2, with TRBD1 identical over 10 bases. This CDR3 contains 13 residues. The germline gives CDR1 KGHSH, CDR2 LQKENI. The CDR3 bases are TGTGCCACCTCAGGGACAGGGGAAGATGGCTACACCTTC. It codes for CATSGTGEDGYTF.

The chain employs TRBV7-2 and TRBJ2-7, with 8 bases identical to TRBD1. Germline loops: CDR1 SGHTA, CDR2 FQGNSA. This CDR3 has 15 amino acids. Trimming cost V 3 bases and J 4 bases; bases outside gene matches: 8. The CDR3 DNA is TGTGCCAGCAGCTTCCGGCCAGGGGGCATATACGAGCAGTACTTC. Translation gives CASSFRPGGIYEQYF.

This rearrangement joins TRBV4-1 to TRBJ2-1; the D gene is possibly TRBD1 (5 bases). CDR3 length: 16 amino acids. Germline-derived CDR1 and CDR2 are MGHRA and YSYEKL. Deletions cut 0 bases from V and 2 bases from J, with 11 bases between. This CDR3 reads CASSQDREVPYNEQFF. CDR3 sequence (DNA): TGCGCCAGCAGCCAAGACAGGGAAGTACCCTACAATGAGCAGTTCTTC.

The chain joins TRBV4-3 to TRBJ1-6; D gene ambiguous. Germline loops: CDR1 LGHNA, CDR2 YSLEER. The CDR3 consists of 16 residues. V shed 0 bases and J shed 6 bases, with 12 bases lying between them. In nucleotides, the CDR3 is TGCGCCAGCAGCCAAGAAGATCAGGCCCGTAATTCACCCCTCCACTTT. Translation: CASSQEDQARNSPLHF.